Reported below is one TCR beta chain. TCRdb keeps only in-frame clones here, not all; method: immunoSEQ multiplex PCR. The data hold about 140,000 clones, with around nine tenths observed a single time. V lost 6 bases to trimming and J lost 2 bases, with 7 bases between them. This CDR3 region has 12 residues. Germline CDR1 and CDR2: MNHEY and SVGAGI. The sample comes from a study of T cell responses to AZD1222 COVID-19 vaccine. As for the study in general: Analyses pooled second doses at about 4 or about 12 weeks.

The V and J genes are TRBV6-5 and TRBJ1-2; no clear D gene. The receptor comes from an adult in good health. Sequencing was performed on peripheral blood, taken on day 0 of AZD1222 vaccination. In DNA, the CDR3 is TGTGCCAGCAGGGGAGGGAACTATGGCTACACCTTC. Amino acid sequence: CASRGGNYGYTF.